This entry lists 28 T cell receptor beta chains sequenced from one sample in a study of T-cell memory formation after mild COVID-19. MiXCR, applied by TCRdb to the 5' RACE reads, yields one record per CDR3 protein. The data contain some 600,000 distinct CDR3 sequences, approximately 15% of them singletons. Sequencing was performed on PBMCs or a T cell subset sorted from them (not recorded which). The receptor source for this set is an adult woman who had mild COVID-19 (a few samples of this study predate the infection). Cell type and time point are not known.

This clonotype has a handful of counts. This chain connects TRBV5-1 to TRBJ2-1; D is perhaps TRBD1 (6 bases). Trimming pared 4 bases from V and 4 bases from J, leaving 12 bases between. Germline V gene lookup returns CDR1 SGHRS and CDR2 YFSETQ. The CDR3 runs to 14 residues. CDR3 coding DNA: TGCGCCAGCAGCCAGGACAGCCAATACAATGAGCAGTTCTTC. Translating it yields CASSQDSQYNEQFF.

The V call is TRBV7-6, the J call TRBJ2-5; D may be TRBD1 (5 bases). This CDR3 has 14 residues. V was pared by 5 bases and J by 1 base, with 11 bases between. Germline CDR1 SGHVS, CDR2 FNYEAQ. The CDR3 loop is CASSPTTAQETQYF. DNA for the CDR3: TGTGCCAGCAGCCCGACGACAGCCCAAGAGACCCAGTACTTC. Full variable domain (outside the CDR3, taken from reference TRBV7-6 and TRBJ2-5): GAGVSQSPRYKVTKRGQDVALRCDPISGHVSLYWYRQALGQGPEFLTYFNYEAQQDKSGLPNDRFSAERPEGSISTLTIQRTEQRDSAMYRCASSPTTAQETQYFGPGTRLLVL.

The chain recombines TRBV30 with TRBJ2-1, with 12 bases fitting TRBD2. Trimming cost V 3 bases and J 9 bases; bases outside gene matches: 9. The CDR3 totals 15 residues. CDR1 and CDR2 from the germline V gene are GTSNPN and SVGIG (reference sequence). The CDR3 here is CAWSYPSGGAREQFF. For the CDR3, the DNA is TGTGCCTGGAGCTATCCTAGCGGGGGGGCCCGTGAGCAGTTCTTC.

This chain joins TRBV10-3 and TRBJ1-6; 8 bases are shared with TRBD1. The CDR3 has 16 residues. Germline CDR1 is ENHRY and CDR2 is SYGVKD. J lost 6 bases, V lost 3 bases, and 7 bases had no gene match. The CDR3 region is CAISDTDRGLNSPLHF. CDR3 DNA sequence: TGTGCCATCAGTGATACCGACAGGGGCCTTAATTCACCCCTCCACTTT.

This clonotype was picked up a small number of times. The chain joins TRBV12-3 or TRBV12-4 to TRBJ1-3; D is undetermined. V lost 8 bases and J 3 bases, leaving 14 bases between the germline ends. The CDR3 loop spans 14 amino acids. CDR3 coding DNA: TGTGCCAGCGGTAAAGGGTATCTTGGAAACACCATATATTTT. Protein sequence: CASGKGYLGNTIYF.

The V gene is TRBV6-4, the J gene TRBJ2-1; a possible D gene is TRBD1 (6 bases). The CDR3 totals 17 residues. Deletions cut 0 bases from V and 4 bases from J, with 16 bases between. Germline lookup yields CDR1 MRHNA and CDR2 SNTAGT. CDR3 region: CASSDSLGKGEYNEQFF. The CDR3 DNA sequence: TGTGCCAGCAGTGACTCGCTGGGGAAGGGGGAATACAATGAGCAGTTCTTC.

V gene TRBV13 combines with J gene TRBJ2-1; 9 nucleotides align to TRBD1. Per the germline V gene, CDR1 is PRHDT and CDR2 is FYEKMQ (reference sequence). The CDR3 has 15 residues. Trimming removed 5 bases from V and 9 bases from J; junction bases left unmatched: 11. The chain's CDR3 is CASSGGTGSRGEQFF. CDR3 DNA: TGTGCCAGCAGCGGCGGGACAGGGAGTCGGGGTGAGCAGTTCTTC.

This clonotype was picked up one time. The rearrangement links TRBV4-2 to TRBJ2-7, with 7 bases matching TRBD1. CDR3 length: 16 amino acids. Germline V CDR1 and CDR2: LGHNA, YNFKEQ. V was clipped by 5 bases and J by 0 bases; unmatched bases: 10. CDR3 sequence: CASSSSPGQLSYEQYF. CDR3 DNA: TGTGCCAGCAGCTCCTCCCCGGGACAGCTCTCCTACGAGCAGTACTTC.

The V and J genes are TRBV28 and TRBJ1-1; D might be TRBD1 (6 bases). This CDR3 has 15 residues. Trimming took 3 bases from V and 0 from J, leaving 11 bases between them. Germline V gene lookup returns CDR1 MDHEN and CDR2 SYDVKM. The CDR3 region has the DNA TGTGCCAGCAGTTTGAGGACAGATTTGAACACTGAAGCTTTCTTT. This codes for CASSLRTDLNTEAFF. The variable domain in full, with the rest retrieved from reference TRBV28 and TRBJ1-1, is DVKVTQSSRYLVKRTGEKVFLECVQDMDHENMFWYRQDPGLGLRLIYFSYDVKMKEKGDIPEGYSVSREKKERFSLILESASTNQTSMYLCASSLRTDLNTEAFFGQGTRLTVV.

In this sample, this clonotype turned up a few times. J is TRBJ1-3 and V is TRBV12-3 or TRBV12-4; D is possibly TRBD1 (5 bases). This CDR3 region has 14 residues. V dropped 6 bases and J dropped 0 bases, with 9 bases sitting between them. The CDR3 nucleotides are TGTGCCAGCAGGGGGCGGAGCTCTGGAAACACCATATATTTT. It codes for CASRGRSSGNTIYF.

The chain uses TRBV15 and TRBJ1-1; TRBD1 might be the D (6 bases). The CDR3 covers 15 residues. With 5 bases removed from V and 0 bases from J, the gap between germline ends came to 13 bases. Germline lookup yields CDR1 LNHNV and CDR2 YYDKDF (reference sequence). CDR3 sequence reads: CATSRGRGVNTEAFF. The CDR3 nucleotides read TGTGCCACCAGCCGAGGGAGGGGGGTGAACACTGAAGCTTTCTTT.

The chain has TRBV7-3 and TRBJ1-1, with D hard to call. From germline, CDR1 is SGHTA and CDR2 FQGTGA. The CDR3 sequence is 13 residues long. V dropped 7 bases and J dropped 1 base, with 10 bases sitting between them. DNA of the CDR3: TGTGCCAGCACCTCCGGAAGGAACACTGAAGCTTTCTTT. It codes for CASTSGRNTEAFF.

This clonotype has more than one count but fewer than ten. A read error may produce the germline difference seen at one junction end. The chain employs TRBV12-3 or TRBV12-4 and TRBJ2-5; perhaps TRBD1 as D (6 bases). This CDR3 has 15 amino acids. The CDR3 loop is CASTKQGMVQGTQYF. The DNA of the CDR3 is TGTGCCAGCACCAAACAGGGAATGGTCCAAGGGACCCAGTACTTC.

This clonotype has only a few counts. This rearrangement joins TRBV20-1 to TRBJ1-4, with unresolved D. The V end lost 4 bases, the J end lost 2 bases, and 8 bases lay between the germline ends. This CDR3 comprises 13 residues. Germline CDR1 DFQATT, CDR2 SNEGSKA (reference sequence). CDR3 bases: TGCAGTGCTACAATAGGTACTAATGAAAAACTGTTTTTT. Its protein is CSATIGTNEKLFF.

This clonotype was seen a few times. This CDR3 reads CASSQDGVATDTQYF. The CDR3 DNA reads TGTGCCAGCAGCCAAGATGGGGTAGCTACAGATACGCAGTATTTT. V gene TRBV3-1 combines with J gene TRBJ2-3, with D uncertain. V shed 0 bases and J shed 3 bases, with 10 bases lying between them. Germline V CDR1 and CDR2: LGHDT, YNNKEL (reference sequence). The CDR3 consists of 15 residues.

This chain links TRBV6-2 or TRBV6-3 with TRBJ2-3; D is unclear. Trimming removed 6 bases at V and 3 bases at J, with 10 bases between. Germline assignment: CDR1 MNHEY and CDR2 SVGEGT. The CDR3 loop spans 13 amino acids. The CDR3 DNA sequence: TGTGCCAGCAGCGAAGGGCTAACAGATACGCAGTATTTT. It specifies CASSEGLTDTQYF.

This clonotype was counted at least ten times. The chain recombines TRBV6-1 with TRBJ2-1; D perhaps matches TRBD2 (6 bases). Germline CDR1 MNHNS, CDR2 SASEGT. The V gene lost 8 bases and the J gene lost 4 bases, with 12 bases spanning the gap. There are 13 residues in the CDR3. The CDR3 region has the DNA TGTGCCAGCTCCGTCGGGGGTTACAATGAGCAGTTCTTC. Protein: CASSVGGYNEQFF.

The table lists this clonotype with a few counts. V usage is TRBV12-3 or TRBV12-4 and J usage is TRBJ2-7; 9 bases are shared with TRBD2. The CDR3 sequence is 14 residues long. V dropped 3 bases and J dropped 5; count of bases not matched to a gene: 5. In DNA form, the CDR3 reads TGTGCCAGCAGTTTGCGGGGGGGCAGGCACGAGCAGTACTTC. Translation: CASSLRGGRHEQYF.

This clonotype turned up a few times. The gene calls are TRBV9 and TRBJ1-1; possible D gene TRBD1, 6 bases. Germline values: CDR1 SGDLS, CDR2 YYNGEE. The CDR3 is made up of 15 amino acids. Trimming took 2 bases from V and 1 from J, leaving 12 bases between them. The CDR3 DNA is TGTGCCAGCAGCGTTGGGGGACACGGGAACACTGAAGCTTTCTTT. It codes for CASSVGGHGNTEAFF. The complete variable domain, with remaining parts taken from reference TRBV9 and TRBJ1-1, reads DSGVTQTPKHLITATGQRVTLRCSPRSGDLSVYWYQQSLDQGLQFLIQYYNGEERAKGNILERFSAQQFPDLHSELNLSSLELGDSALYFCASSVGGHGNTEAFFGQGTRLTVV.

In this sample, this clonotype turned up a few times. This chain links TRBV5-6 with TRBJ2-5; D uncertain. V gave up 6 bases and J gave up 5 bases, with 14 bases separating them. CDR1 and CDR2 from the germline V gene are SGHDT and YYEEEE. This CDR3 contains 13 residues. Here the CDR3 DNA reads TGTGCCAGCACTCAAGGTTCGCTCGAGACCCAGTACTTC. Protein sequence: CASTQGSLETQYF.

This clonotype was seen ten or more times. The V gene is TRBV12-3 or TRBV12-4, the J gene TRBJ2-2, with D possibly TRBD1 on 5 matching bases. Trimming left V 7 bases short and J 1 base short, with 10 bases between. CDR3 size: 14 residues. The CDR3 region is CASTYDRNTGELFF. Here the CDR3 DNA reads TGTGCCAGCACCTACGACAGGAACACCGGGGAGCTGTTTTTT.

The chain recombines TRBV10-3 with TRBJ2-1, with D perhaps matching TRBD2 (5 bases). Germline V gives CDR1 ENHRY, CDR2 SYGVKD. The CDR3 length is 14 residues. The V and J ends lost 8 bases and 0 bases respectively, with 11 bases between them. The CDR3 DNA reads as TGTGCCATCGGTCCTAGCACCTCCTACAATGAGCAGTTCTTC. Its protein is CAIGPSTSYNEQFF.

Ten or more counts support this clonotype. The rearrangement links TRBV5-1 to TRBJ2-1; 11 bases fit TRBD1. Unmatched junction bases numbered 11, after V lost 6 bases and J lost 6 bases. From germline, CDR1 is SGHRS and CDR2 YFSETQ. The CDR3 contains 16 residues. In nucleotides, the CDR3 is TGCGCCAGCATCCCTCCAGGGACAGGGGGGGCCAATGAGCAGTTCTTC. It translates to CASIPPGTGGANEQFF.

The chain carries TRBV7-8 and TRBJ2-7; D may be TRBD1 (5 bases). The CDR3 runs 15 residues. V shed 5 bases and J shed 3 bases, with 17 bases lying between them. In germline, CDR1 is SGHVS, CDR2 FQNEAQ. CDR3 residues: CASSAVPGHHYEQYF. DNA for the CDR3: TGTGCCAGCAGCGCCGTGCCTGGACACCACTACGAGCAGTACTTC. Together with reference TRBV7-8 and TRBJ2-7, the CDR3 gives the full variable domain: GAGVSQSPRYKVAKRGQDVALRCDPISGHVSLFWYQQALGQGPEFLTYFQNEAQLDKSGLPSDRFFAERPEGSVSTLKIQRTQQEDSAVYLCASSAVPGHHYEQYFGPGTRLTVT.

In this sample, this clonotype turned up a few times. J is TRBJ2-2 and V is TRBV7-2, with 12 bases aligning to TRBD2. Looked up from germline, CDR1 is SGHTA and CDR2 is FQGNSA. The CDR3 contains 18 residues. With V trimmed by 4 bases and J by 0 bases, 6 bases remained unmatched. CDR3 loop: CASSSGLAGAANTGELFF. In nucleotides, the CDR3 is TGTGCCAGCAGCTCGGGACTAGCGGGCGCAGCGAACACCGGGGAGCTGTTTTTT.

Worth noting for this clonotype: One junction end does not reproduce the germline sequence, and a read error may be involved. This sequence joins TRBV2 and TRBJ2-2; the D gene is possibly TRBD2 (5 bases). The germline CDR1 and CDR2 sequences are SNHLY and FYNNEI. The CDR3 runs 13 residues. CDR3: CASGLNFPGKLFF. CDR3 coding DNA: TGTGCCAGCGGGTTAAATTTTCCCGGGAAGCTGTTTTTT.

The chain couples TRBV7-2 to TRBJ2-1, with TRBD1 as a possible D gene (7 bases). The germline CDR1 and CDR2 sequences are SGHTA and FQGNSA. The CDR3 contains 14 residues. The V end was cut by 4 bases, the J end by 6 bases, with 13 bases between. The CDR3 protein is CASSSYRGGNEQFF. DNA of the CDR3: TGTGCCAGCAGCTCCTACAGGGGAGGCAATGAGCAGTTCTTC.

The CDR3 DNA sequence: TGTGCCAGCAGGAGGAGACTAGCGGGAGATGAGCAGTTCTTC. Translated: CASRRRLAGDEQFF. V gene TRBV2 combines with J gene TRBJ2-1, with 12 nucleotides matching TRBD2. The CDR3 contains 14 residues. Germline CDR1 reads SNHLY; CDR2 reads FYNNEI. With 6 bases clipped from V and 8 bases from J, the junction kept 5 bases outside the gene matches.